There are many counts of the clone carrying this T cell receptor (beta chain). Amplification of TCR beta CDR3 regions was performed using RNA transcripts as template. The study used the HTBI primer set for a first-round RT-PCR of the TCR CDR3. Each CDR3 protein gets one entry after TCRdb re-called the multiplex PCR reads with MiXCR. The sample contains 600,000 or so distinct CDR3 sequences, roughly 16% of which appear only once. Patients showing uncontrolled infection, other autoimmune disease, pregnancy or lactation were ineligible. This sample was included in a study of T cells in Graves' hyperthyroidism and ophthalmopathy. The clonotype comes from a young woman with Graves' hyperthyroidism. Sequenced material: blood.

The CDR3 protein is CASSGPAGVGDTQYF. CDR3 nucleotide sequence: TGTGCCAGCAGCGGCCCCGCGGGAGTTGGGGATACGCAGTATTTT. The rearrangement joins TRBV7-8 to TRBJ2-3; the match to TRBD2 covers 7 bases. This CDR3 has 15 residues. The junction had 11 bases not matched to a gene; V was cut back by 5 bases and J by 6 bases. Germline V CDR1 and CDR2: SGHVS, FQNEAQ.